The clone carrying this T cell receptor beta chain was seen a single time. What it binds is not known. This record belongs to a study of Graves' ophthalmopathy and Graves' hyperthyroidism. Overall study findings and caveats: Ophthalmopathy was separated from stable hyperthyroidism by a 13-signature model with 87.88% sensitivity and over 70% specificity. Sensitivity of roughly 64% and specificity of 72.22% were achieved by the model that predicted ophthalmopathy progression.

Amplified TCR beta CDR3 regions were obtained using RNA transcripts as template. An opening RT-PCR round employed HTBI primers and preceded a second-round multiplex PCR. TCRdb re-called the multiplex PCR reads through MiXCR, storing one row per CDR3 protein. The sample records about 620,000 distinct CDR3 sequences, about 20% being singletons. Germline CDR1 is DFQATT and CDR2 is SNEGSKA (reference sequence). V lost 6 bases, J lost 4 bases, and 16 bases lay in between. The CDR3 loop spans 13 amino acids. The starting material, about 9.9 ml of fresh peripheral blood, provided the PBMCs. The material sequenced was peripheral blood. This sequence joins TRBV20-1 and TRBJ2-7; no firm D call. This sequence originates from a woman between 18 and 29 years old with stable Graves' hyperthyroidism. Some clones in this sample may be carry-over from other donors' samples. The CDR3 coding sequence is TGCAGTGCCGAACACACTCTACAGTACGAGCAGTACTTC. Protein sequence: CSAEHTLQYEQYF.